One sample yielded the 8 T cell receptor beta chains listed below, sequenced in a study of T cells in Graves' hyperthyroidism and ophthalmopathy (dated 2019 in TCRdb). The protocol used for the library was multiplex PCR. Data came from an Illumina HiSeq 2000. Amplification of TCR beta CDR3 regions was carried out from RNA transcripts. For the first round of RT-PCR on the TCR CDR3, the HTBI primer set was used together with the Qiagen OneStep RT-PCR kit. TCRdb trimmed public reads at Q25 via fastp, called clones via MiXCR and kept in-frame beta chains. Each CDR3 protein gets just one entry, which takes the most common genes and DNA from the rows behind it. This sample gives hundreds of thousands of distinct CDR3 sequences in total; roughly a sixth of them show up just once. The ten largest account for approximately 18% of the sample. The sample taken for sequencing was blood. The receptor source for this set is a young woman with Graves' hyperthyroidism.

This clonotype turned up a few times. As DNA, the CDR3 is TGCAGTGCTCGGGACGGGGGGGTCCAAGAGACCCAGTACTTC. Protein product: CSARDGGVQETQYF. The V call is TRBV20-1, the J call TRBJ2-5, with 8 bases identical to TRBD2. The CDR3 totals 14 residues. The germline V gene encodes CDR1 DFQATT and CDR2 SNEGSKA (reference sequence). With 5 bases clipped from V and 1 base from J, the junction kept 6 bases outside the gene matches.

This clonotype was detected ten times or more. This chain links TRBV28 with TRBJ2-1, with 9 bases that match TRBD1. There are 14 residues in the CDR3. Germline trimming cut 7 bases from V and 7 bases from J; bases unmatched to any gene: 8. CDR1 is MDHEN and CDR2 is SYDVKM in the germline V gene. CDR3 residues: CASNSVTGGNEQFF. In DNA, the CDR3 is TGTGCCAGCAATTCCGTGACAGGGGGGAATGAGCAGTTCTTC.

This clonotype came up many times. This chain joins TRBV7-8 and TRBJ2-3, with 11 bases aligning to TRBD2. Unmatched junction bases numbered 2, after V lost 3 bases and J lost 3 bases. CDR3 size: 15 residues. CDR1 and CDR2 from the germline V gene are SGHVS and FQNEAQ. The chain's CDR3 is CASSFTSGSTDTQYF. DNA for the CDR3: TGTGCCAGCAGCTTTACTAGCGGGAGTACAGATACGCAGTATTTT.

This clonotype was seen repeatedly, ten times or more. The gene calls are TRBV3-1 and TRBJ2-1, with a tentative D call TRBD2 (6 bases). In germline, CDR1 is LGHDT, CDR2 YNNKEL (reference sequence). V lost 1 base to trimming and J lost 8 bases, with 6 bases between them. This CDR3 is 12 amino acids long. Here the CDR3 reads CASSQGRDEQFF. CDR3 nucleotides: TGTGCCAGCAGCCAAGGGAGGGATGAGCAGTTCTTC.

J is TRBJ2-7 and V is TRBV27; 11 bases are shared with TRBD2. This CDR3 contains 18 residues. Unmatched junction bases numbered 11, after V lost 1 base and J lost 3 bases. Germline assignment: CDR1 MNHEY and CDR2 SMNVEV (reference sequence). For the CDR3, the DNA is TGTGCCAGCAGTTTATTTAGCGGGAGGGCCGGATGGAGCTACGAGCAGTACTTC. Encoded protein: CASSLFSGRAGWSYEQYF.

This clonotype turned up a few times. This chain connects TRBV29-1 to TRBJ1-5; tentative D call: TRBD1 (6 bases). Germline CDR1 and CDR2: SQVTM and ANQGSEA. Trimming took 7 bases from V and 9 from J, leaving 19 bases between them. The CDR3 totals 13 residues. CDR3 sequence reads: CSEGEGKTRPQHF. DNA of the CDR3: TGCAGCGAGGGGGAAGGAAAAACGCGGCCCCAGCATTTT.

This clonotype was seen at least ten times. This sequence joins TRBV10-3 and TRBJ1-1; no clear D. Trimming left V 5 bases short and J 1 base short, with 8 bases between. The CDR3 sequence is 13 residues long. CDR1 is ENHRY, CDR2 SYGVKD, per germline. CDR3 bases: TGTGCCATCAGTCCTACAGAGAACACTGAAGCTTTCTTT. Translation gives CAISPTENTEAFF.

This clonotype was seen many times. This chain joins TRBV29-1 and TRBJ2-7; D gene unclear. Germline V gives CDR1 SQVTM, CDR2 ANQGSEA. Trimming removed 4 bases from V and 4 bases from J, with 11 bases in between. This CDR3 contains 12 residues. CDR3 protein: CSVGAGPYEQYF. The CDR3 DNA sequence: TGCAGCGTTGGGGCAGGTCCTTACGAGCAGTACTTC.